These 9 T cell receptor beta chains originate from one sample sequenced in a study of T cell repertoires in cytomegalovirus infection. Each CDR3 protein gets one entry after TCRdb re-called the reads with MiXCR. The table has under 800,000 distinct CDR3 sequences, 24% seen once. The material sequenced was CD8+ T cells from PBMCs. These receptors were taken from a human donor in good health (CMV status not recorded). Some clones in this sample may be carry-over from other donors' samples.

The chain is built from TRBV5-4 and TRBJ2-2; weak D call: TRBD1 (6 bases). Germline assignment: CDR1 SGHNT and CDR2 YYREEE (reference sequence). This CDR3 comprises 13 residues. The V gene lost 8 bases and the J gene lost 1 base, with 9 bases spanning the gap. CDR3: CASPGENTGELFF. In DNA, the CDR3 is TGTGCCAGTCCAGGGGAGAACACCGGGGAGCTGTTTTTT.

This chain joins TRBV14 and TRBJ2-7; TRBD1 matches 10 bases. Trimming cost V 4 bases and J 4 bases; bases outside gene matches: 7. CDR1 is SGHDN, CDR2 FVKESK, per germline. The CDR3 loop spans 15 amino acids. As DNA, the CDR3 is TGTGCCAGCAGCCGATCCGGGACAGGGGTTTACGAGCAGTACTTC. Protein: CASSRSGTGVYEQYF.

This clonotype was picked up a small number of times. This rearrangement joins TRBV28 to TRBJ2-7; either TRBD1 or TRBD2 may supply D (5 bases each). The germline CDR1 and CDR2 sequences are MDHEN and SYDVKM. The CDR3 runs to 17 residues. V gave up 6 bases and J gave up 2 bases, with 23 bases separating them. The CDR3 coding sequence is TGTGCCAGCAGCCCCACTCCCCCTCGGGACGGGACCTACGAGCAGTACGTC. Protein: CASSPTPPRDGTYEQYV.

This clonotype was recorded a few times. The chain links TRBV28 to TRBJ2-7; tentative D call: TRBD2 (6 bases). V shed 3 bases and J shed 6 bases, with 15 bases lying between them. The CDR3 length is 14 residues. Germline CDR1 MDHEN, CDR2 SYDVKM. CDR3: CASSFRARRGEQYV. In nucleotides, the CDR3 is TGTGCCAGCAGTTTTAGGGCGCGGCGGGGCGAGCAGTACGTC.

This clonotype was counted between two and nine times. The rearrangement links TRBV28 to TRBJ2-7; D not resolved. Trimming shortened V by 4 bases and J by 3 bases, and 13 bases separated the two germline ends. The germline CDR1 and CDR2 sequences are MDHEN and SYDVKM. CDR3 length equals 14 residues. The CDR3: CASSSGFEDYEQYV. In DNA form, the CDR3 reads TGTGCCAGCAGTTCTGGTTTCGAGGACTACGAGCAGTACGTC.

The rearrangement links TRBV20-1 to TRBJ2-1; D is tentatively TRBD1 or TRBD2 (5 bases each). This CDR3 comprises 16 residues. In germline, CDR1 is DFQATT, CDR2 SNEGSKA (reference sequence). Trimming cost V 3 bases and J 3 bases, with 18 bases left between them. CDR3 protein: CSARAGAESHYNEQFF. As DNA, the CDR3 is TGCAGTGCTAGGGCCGGGGCGGAGTCCCACTACAATGAGCAGTTCTTC.

This clonotype was recorded at least ten times. V gene TRBV7-6 combines with J gene TRBJ2-5, with TRBD1 matching over 7 bases. With V trimmed by 5 bases and J by 5 bases, 8 bases remained unmatched. Germline V lookup: CDR1 SGHVS, CDR2 FNYEAQ. The CDR3 spans 14 residues. The chain's CDR3 is CASSPEQGLETQYF. As DNA, the CDR3 is TGTGCCAGCAGCCCCGAACAGGGGCTGGAGACCCAGTACTTC.

The chain recombines TRBV6-1 with TRBJ1-4, with no clear D. CDR3 length equals 15 residues. With 5 bases removed from V and 0 bases from J, the gap between germline ends came to 10 bases. Germline CDR1 and CDR2: MNHNS and SASEGT. The CDR3 is CASSRTVATNEKLFF. The CDR3 DNA follows: TGTGCCAGCAGTCGGACTGTTGCAACTAATGAAAAACTGTTTTTT.

This clonotype came up a few times. V gene TRBV6-2 or TRBV6-3 combines with J gene TRBJ2-7, with D tentatively TRBD2 (5 bases). CDR1 MNHEY and CDR2 SVGEGT come from the germline V gene. The CDR3 covers 12 residues. V was pared by 2 bases and J by 5 bases, with 7 bases between. The CDR3 loop is CASSYPLDEQYF. The CDR3 nucleotides are TGTGCCAGCAGTTACCCACTAGACGAGCAGTACTTC.